This TCR beta chain is from a study of shared clonotypes between healthy human individuals. Across the whole study: The donor group consisted of a couple of women and a few men, aged 18 to 49. Plates per donor: three CD4 naive, three CD4 memory, two CD8 naive, one CD8 memory.

Recent acute infections and vaccinations were absent in the healthy HIV-negative adult donors. CDR1 and CDR2 (germline): KGHSH, LQKENI. V lost 5 bases to trimming and J lost 3 bases, with 17 bases between them. CDR3 length: 16 amino acids. Study findings and constraints: The authors sampled blood alone, and tissue repertoires likely differ.

On this clone itself: The antigen is unknown.

The assay was immunoSEQ multiplex PCR, and TCRdb's table has in-frame clones only and misses some. The sample gives hundreds of thousands of clones, around 72% of which show up once; 1.8% is in the top ten. The material sequenced was memory CD4+ T cells sorted from blood. Subset: CD45RA-negative fraction. This clonotype was obtained from a woman aged 30 to 39 in good health. J is TRBJ2-1 and V is TRBV18; TRBD2 is a possible D gene (5 bases). The CDR3 loop reads CASSELDSGFYNEQFF. In DNA form, the CDR3 reads TGTGCCAGCTCAGAGTTGGACTCTGGGTTCTACAATGAGCAGTTCTTC.